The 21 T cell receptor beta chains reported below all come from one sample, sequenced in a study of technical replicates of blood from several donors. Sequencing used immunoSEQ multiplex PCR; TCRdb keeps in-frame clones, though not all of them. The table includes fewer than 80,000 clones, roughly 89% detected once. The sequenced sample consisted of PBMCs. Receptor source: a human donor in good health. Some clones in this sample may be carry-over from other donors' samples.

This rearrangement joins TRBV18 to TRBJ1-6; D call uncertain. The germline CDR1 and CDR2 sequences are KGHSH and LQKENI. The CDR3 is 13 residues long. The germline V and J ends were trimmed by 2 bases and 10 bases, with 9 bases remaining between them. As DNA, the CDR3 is TGTGCCAGCTCACCAGCGGCAGACTCACCCCTCCACTTT. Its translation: CASSPAADSPLHF.

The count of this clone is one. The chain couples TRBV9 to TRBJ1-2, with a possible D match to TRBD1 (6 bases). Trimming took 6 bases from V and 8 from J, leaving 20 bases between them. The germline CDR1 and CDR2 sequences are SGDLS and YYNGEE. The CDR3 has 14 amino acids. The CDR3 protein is CASTPRLQGGGYTF. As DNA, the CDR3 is TGTGCCAGCACCCCAAGGTTACAGGGTGGAGGCTACACCTTC.

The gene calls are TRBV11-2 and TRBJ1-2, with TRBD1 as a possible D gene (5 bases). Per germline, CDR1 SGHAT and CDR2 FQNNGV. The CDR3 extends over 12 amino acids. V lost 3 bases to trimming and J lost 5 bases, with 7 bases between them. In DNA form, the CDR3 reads TGTGCCAGCAGCTTGGGGGGGTATGGCTACACCTTC. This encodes CASSLGGYGYTF.

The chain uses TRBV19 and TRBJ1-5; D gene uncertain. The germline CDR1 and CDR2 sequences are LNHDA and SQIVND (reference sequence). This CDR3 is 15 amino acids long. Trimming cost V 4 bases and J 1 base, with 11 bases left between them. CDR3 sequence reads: CASSRSGRSNQPQHF. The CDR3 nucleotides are TGTGCCAGTAGTAGGTCAGGCAGGAGCAATCAGCCCCAGCATTTT.

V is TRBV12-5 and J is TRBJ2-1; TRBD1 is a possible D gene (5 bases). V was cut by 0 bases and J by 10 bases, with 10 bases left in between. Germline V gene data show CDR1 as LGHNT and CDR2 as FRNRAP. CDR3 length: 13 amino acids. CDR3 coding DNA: TGTGCTAGTGGTTTGGTAGGGGTTGGAGAGCAGTTCTTC. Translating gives CASGLVGVGEQFF.

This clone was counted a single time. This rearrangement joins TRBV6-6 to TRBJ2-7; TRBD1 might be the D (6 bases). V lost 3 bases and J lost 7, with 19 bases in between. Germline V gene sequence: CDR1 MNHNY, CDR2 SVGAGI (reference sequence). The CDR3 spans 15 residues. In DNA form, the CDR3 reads TGTGCCAGCAGTTATGGGGACAACACGTCGGGGGAGCAGTACTTC. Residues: CASSYGDNTSGEQYF.

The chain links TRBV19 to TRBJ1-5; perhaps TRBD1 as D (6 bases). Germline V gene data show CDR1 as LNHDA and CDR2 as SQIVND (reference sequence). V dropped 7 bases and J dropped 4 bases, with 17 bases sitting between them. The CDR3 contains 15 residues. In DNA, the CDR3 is TGTGCCAGTAAAAATGGGGACATCAGAAATCAGCCCCAGCATTTT. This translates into CASKNGDIRNQPQHF.

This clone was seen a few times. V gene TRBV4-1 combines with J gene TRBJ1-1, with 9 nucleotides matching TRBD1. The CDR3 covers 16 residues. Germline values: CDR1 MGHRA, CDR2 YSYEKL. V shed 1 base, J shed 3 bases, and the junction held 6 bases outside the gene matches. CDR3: CASSQARTGVYTEAFF. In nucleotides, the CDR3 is TGCGCCAGCAGCCAAGCTAGGACAGGGGTGTACACTGAAGCTTTCTTT.

CDR3 loop: CASSTRRTSGTNTGELFF. The CDR3 nucleotides are TGTGCCAGCAGCACCCGACGGACTAGCGGGACGAACACCGGGGAGCTGTTTTTT. V gene TRBV7-8 combines with J gene TRBJ2-2; 12 bases agree with TRBD2. The CDR3 runs 18 residues. Trimming removed 5 bases from V and 0 bases from J; junction bases left unmatched: 7. Germline assignment: CDR1 SGHVS and CDR2 FQNEAQ.

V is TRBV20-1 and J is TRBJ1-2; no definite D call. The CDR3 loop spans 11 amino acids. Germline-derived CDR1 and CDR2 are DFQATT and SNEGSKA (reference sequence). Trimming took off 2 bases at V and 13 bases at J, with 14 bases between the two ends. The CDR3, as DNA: TGCAGTGCTAGATCCCCCCCTGTCCCCACCTTC. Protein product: CSARSPPVPTF.

The CDR3 here is CACYTGGETQYF. The DNA of the CDR3 is TGTGCCTGTTACACAGGGGGAGAGACCCAGTACTTC. The genes are TRBV30 and TRBJ2-5; 8 bases line up with TRBD1. V was clipped by 6 bases and J by 4 bases; unmatched bases: 4. Germline V CDR1 and CDR2: GTSNPN, SVGIG (reference sequence). This CDR3 spans 12 amino acids.

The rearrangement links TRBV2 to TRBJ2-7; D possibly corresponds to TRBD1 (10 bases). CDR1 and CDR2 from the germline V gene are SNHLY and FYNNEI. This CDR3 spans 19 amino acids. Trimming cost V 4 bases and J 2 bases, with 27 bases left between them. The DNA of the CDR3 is TGTGCCAGCAGTGTCAAAGGGACAGGGGAGCGGGAGGCGACCTACGAGCAGTACTTC. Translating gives CASSVKGTGEREATYEQYF.

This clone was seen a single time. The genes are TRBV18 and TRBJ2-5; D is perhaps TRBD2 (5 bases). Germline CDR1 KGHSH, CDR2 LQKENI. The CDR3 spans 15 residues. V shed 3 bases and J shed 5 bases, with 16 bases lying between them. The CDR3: CASSPYQDGVETQYF. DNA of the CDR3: TGTGCCAGCTCACCGTATCAGGACGGGGTTGAGACCCAGTACTTC.

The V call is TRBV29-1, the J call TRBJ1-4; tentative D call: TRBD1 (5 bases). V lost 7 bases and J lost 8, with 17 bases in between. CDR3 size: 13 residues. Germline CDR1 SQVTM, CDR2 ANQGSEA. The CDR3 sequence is CSASYQGWEKLFF. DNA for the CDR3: TGCAGCGCTTCATATCAGGGATGGGAAAAACTGTTTTTT. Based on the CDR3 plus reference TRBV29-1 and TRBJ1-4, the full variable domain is SAVISQKPSRDICQRGTSLTIQCQVDSQVTMMFWYRQQPGQSLTLIATANQGSEATYESGFVIDKFPISRPNLTFSTLTVSNMSPEDSSIYLCSASYQGWEKLFFGSGTQLSVL.

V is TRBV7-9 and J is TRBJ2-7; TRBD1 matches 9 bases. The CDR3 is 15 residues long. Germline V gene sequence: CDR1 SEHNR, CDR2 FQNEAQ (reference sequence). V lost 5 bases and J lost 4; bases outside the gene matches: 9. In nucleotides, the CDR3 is TGTGCCAGCAGCCATCCACGGACAGGGGAATACGAGCAGTACTTC. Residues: CASSHPRTGEYEQYF. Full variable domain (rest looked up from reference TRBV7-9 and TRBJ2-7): DTGVSQNPRHKITKRGQNVTFRCDPISEHNRLYWYRQTLGQGPEFLTYFQNEAQLEKSRLLSDRFSAERPKGSFSTLEIQRTEQGDSAMYLCASSHPRTGEYEQYFGPGTRLTVT.

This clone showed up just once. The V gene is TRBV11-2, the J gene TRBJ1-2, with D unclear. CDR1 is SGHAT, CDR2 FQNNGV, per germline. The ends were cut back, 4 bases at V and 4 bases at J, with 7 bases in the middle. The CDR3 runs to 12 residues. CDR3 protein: CASSSSVYGYTF. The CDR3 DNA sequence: TGTGCCAGCAGCTCGTCTGTCTATGGCTACACCTTC.

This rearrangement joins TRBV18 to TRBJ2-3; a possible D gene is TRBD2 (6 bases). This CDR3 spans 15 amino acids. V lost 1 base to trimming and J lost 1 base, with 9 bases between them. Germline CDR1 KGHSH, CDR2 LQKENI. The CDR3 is CASSPLRERTDTQYF. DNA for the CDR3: TGTGCCAGCTCACCACTTCGGGAGCGCACAGATACGCAGTATTTT.

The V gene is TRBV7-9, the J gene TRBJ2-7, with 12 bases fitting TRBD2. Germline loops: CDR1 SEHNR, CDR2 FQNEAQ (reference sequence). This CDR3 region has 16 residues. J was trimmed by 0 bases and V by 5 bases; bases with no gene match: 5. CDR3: CASSLPTSGSSYEQYF. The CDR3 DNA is TGTGCCAGCAGCCTGCCGACTAGCGGGAGCTCCTACGAGCAGTACTTC.

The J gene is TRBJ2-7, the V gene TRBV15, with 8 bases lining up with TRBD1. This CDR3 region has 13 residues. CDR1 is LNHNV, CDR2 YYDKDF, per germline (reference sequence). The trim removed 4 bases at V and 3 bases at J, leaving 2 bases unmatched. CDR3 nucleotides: TGTGCCACCAGCATAGACAGGGGCTACGAGCAGTACTTC. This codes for CATSIDRGYEQYF.

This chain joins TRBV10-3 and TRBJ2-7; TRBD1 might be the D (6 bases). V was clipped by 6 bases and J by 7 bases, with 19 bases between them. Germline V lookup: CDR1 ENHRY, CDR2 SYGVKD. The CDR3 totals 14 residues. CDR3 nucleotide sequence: TGTGCCATCAGCCCCCTCCCGGGACAAGGAGAGCAGTACTTC. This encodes CAISPLPGQGEQYF.

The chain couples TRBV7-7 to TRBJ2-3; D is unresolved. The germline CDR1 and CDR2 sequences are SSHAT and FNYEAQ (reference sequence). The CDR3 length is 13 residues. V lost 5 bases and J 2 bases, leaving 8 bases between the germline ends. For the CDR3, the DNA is TGTGCCAGCAGCCCAAGCCACACAGATACGCAGTATTTT. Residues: CASSPSHTDTQYF.